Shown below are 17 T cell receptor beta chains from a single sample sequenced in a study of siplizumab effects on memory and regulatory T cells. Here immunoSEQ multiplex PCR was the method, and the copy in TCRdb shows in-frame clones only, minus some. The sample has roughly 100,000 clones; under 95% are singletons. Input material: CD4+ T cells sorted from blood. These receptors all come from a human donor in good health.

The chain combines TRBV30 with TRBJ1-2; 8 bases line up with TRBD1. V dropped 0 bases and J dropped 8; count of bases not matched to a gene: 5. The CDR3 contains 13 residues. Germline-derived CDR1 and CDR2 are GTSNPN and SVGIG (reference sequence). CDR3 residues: CAWSVDRGGGYTF. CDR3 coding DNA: TGTGCCTGGAGTGTCGACAGGGGCGGCGGCTACACCTTC.

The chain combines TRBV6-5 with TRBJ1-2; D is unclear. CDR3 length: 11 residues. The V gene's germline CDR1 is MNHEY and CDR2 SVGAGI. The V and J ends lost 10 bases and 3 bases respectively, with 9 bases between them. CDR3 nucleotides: TGTGCCACTTCAACTGACTATGGCTACACCTTC. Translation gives CATSTDYGYTF.

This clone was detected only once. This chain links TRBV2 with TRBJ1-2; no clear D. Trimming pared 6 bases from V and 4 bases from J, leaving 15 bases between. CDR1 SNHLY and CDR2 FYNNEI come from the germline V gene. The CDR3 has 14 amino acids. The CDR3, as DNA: TGTGCCAGCAGGCTGGGTACAGCTTCCTATGGCTACACCTTC. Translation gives CASRLGTASYGYTF.

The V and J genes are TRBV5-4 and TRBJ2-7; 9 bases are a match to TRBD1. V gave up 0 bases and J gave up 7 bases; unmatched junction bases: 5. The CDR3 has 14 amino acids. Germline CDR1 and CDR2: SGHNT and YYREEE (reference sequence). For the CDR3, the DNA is TGTGCCAGCAGCTTGGGGACAGGGGTGGGGGAGCAGTACTTC. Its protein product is CASSLGTGVGEQYF.

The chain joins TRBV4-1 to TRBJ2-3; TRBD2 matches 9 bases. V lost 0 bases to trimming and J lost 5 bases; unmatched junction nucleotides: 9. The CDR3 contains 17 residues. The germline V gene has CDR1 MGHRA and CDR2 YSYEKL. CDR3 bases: TGCGCCAGCAGCCAAGACTTGGCTAGCGGGGATTTAGATACGCAGTATTTT. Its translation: CASSQDLASGDLDTQYF.

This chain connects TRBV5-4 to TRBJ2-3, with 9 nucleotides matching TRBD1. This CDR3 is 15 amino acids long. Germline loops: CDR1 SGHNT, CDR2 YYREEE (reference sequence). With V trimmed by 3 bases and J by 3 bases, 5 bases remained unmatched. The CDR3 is CASSSGQGVTDTQYF. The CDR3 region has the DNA TGTGCCAGCAGCTCGGGACAGGGCGTAACAGATACGCAGTATTTT.

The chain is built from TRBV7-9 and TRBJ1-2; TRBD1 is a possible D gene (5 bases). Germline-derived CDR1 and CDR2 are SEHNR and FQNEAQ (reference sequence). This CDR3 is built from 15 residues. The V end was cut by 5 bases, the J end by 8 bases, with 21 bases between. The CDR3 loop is CASSPRLGAGYGYTF. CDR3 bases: TGTGCCAGCAGCCCTCGGTTAGGGGCGGGATACGGCTACACCTTC.

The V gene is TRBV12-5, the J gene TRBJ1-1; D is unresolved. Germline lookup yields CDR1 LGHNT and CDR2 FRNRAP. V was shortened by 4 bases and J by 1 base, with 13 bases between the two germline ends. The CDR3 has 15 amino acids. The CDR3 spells CASGSGFSENTEAFF. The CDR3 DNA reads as TGTGCTAGTGGTTCCGGTTTTTCGGAGAACACTGAAGCTTTCTTT.

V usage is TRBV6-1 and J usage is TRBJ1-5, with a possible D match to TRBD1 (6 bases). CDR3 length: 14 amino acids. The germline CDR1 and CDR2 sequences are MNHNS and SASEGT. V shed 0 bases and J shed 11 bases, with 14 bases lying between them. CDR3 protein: CASSEAGRGRTQHF. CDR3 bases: TGTGCCAGCAGTGAAGCGGGCAGGGGCAGGACCCAGCATTTT.

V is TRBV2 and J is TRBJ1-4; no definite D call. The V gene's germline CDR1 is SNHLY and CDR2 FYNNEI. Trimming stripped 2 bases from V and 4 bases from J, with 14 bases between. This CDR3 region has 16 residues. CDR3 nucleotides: TGTGCCAGCAGTGAACTACGGGCCGGACGTAATGAAAAACTGTTTTTT. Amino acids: CASSELRAGRNEKLFF.

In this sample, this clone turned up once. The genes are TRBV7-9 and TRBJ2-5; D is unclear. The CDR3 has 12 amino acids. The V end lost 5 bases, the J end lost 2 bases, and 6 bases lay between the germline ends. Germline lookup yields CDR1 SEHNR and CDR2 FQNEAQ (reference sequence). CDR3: CASSPKQETQYF. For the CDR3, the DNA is TGTGCCAGCAGCCCCAAACAAGAGACCCAGTACTTC.

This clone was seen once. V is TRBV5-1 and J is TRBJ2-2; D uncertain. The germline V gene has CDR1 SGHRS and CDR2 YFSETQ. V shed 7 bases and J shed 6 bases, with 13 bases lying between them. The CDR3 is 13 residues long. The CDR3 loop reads CASGVPGSGELFF. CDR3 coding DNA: TGCGCCAGCGGAGTGCCGGGCTCCGGGGAGCTGTTTTTT.

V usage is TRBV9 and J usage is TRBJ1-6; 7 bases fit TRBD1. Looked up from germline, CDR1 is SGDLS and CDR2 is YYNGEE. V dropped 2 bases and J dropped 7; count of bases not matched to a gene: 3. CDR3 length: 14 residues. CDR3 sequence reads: CASSVGQPNSPLHF. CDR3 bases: TGTGCCAGCAGCGTGGGACAGCCCAATTCACCCCTCCACTTT.

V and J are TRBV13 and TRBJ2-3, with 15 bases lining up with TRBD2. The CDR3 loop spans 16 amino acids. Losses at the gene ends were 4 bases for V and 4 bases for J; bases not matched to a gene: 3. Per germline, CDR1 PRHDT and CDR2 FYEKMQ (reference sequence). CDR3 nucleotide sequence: TGTGCCAGCAGCTGGGGGACTAGCGGGAGGTCAGATACGCAGTATTTT. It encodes CASSWGTSGRSDTQYF.

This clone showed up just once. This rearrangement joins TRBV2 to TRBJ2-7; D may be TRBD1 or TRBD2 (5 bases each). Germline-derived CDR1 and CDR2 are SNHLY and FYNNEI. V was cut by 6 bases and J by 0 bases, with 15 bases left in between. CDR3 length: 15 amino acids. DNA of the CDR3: TGTGCCAGCAGATGGGGACCGGCGAGCTCCTACGAGCAGTACTTC. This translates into CASRWGPASSYEQYF.

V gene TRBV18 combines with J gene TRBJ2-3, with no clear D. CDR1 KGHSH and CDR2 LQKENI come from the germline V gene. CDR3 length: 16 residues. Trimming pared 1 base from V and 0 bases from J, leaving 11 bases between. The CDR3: CASSPLSGASTDTQYF. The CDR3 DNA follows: TGTGCCAGCTCACCACTATCTGGTGCTAGCACAGATACGCAGTATTTT.

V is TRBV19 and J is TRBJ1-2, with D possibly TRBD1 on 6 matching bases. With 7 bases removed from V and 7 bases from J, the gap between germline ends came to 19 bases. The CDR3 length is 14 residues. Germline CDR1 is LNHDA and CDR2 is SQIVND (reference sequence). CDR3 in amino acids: CASKQPGGNFGYTF. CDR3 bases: TGTGCCAGTAAACAACCGGGGGGCAATTTTGGCTACACCTTC.